The 9 T cell receptor beta chains below come from one sample, sequenced in a study of blood T cell repertoires in COVID-19. The repertoire was sequenced with immunoSEQ multiplex PCR; TCRdb's copy has only in-frame clones and lacks some. This sample has fewer than 250,000 clones, with 84% found just once. Sequences were obtained from peripheral blood. The origin of the receptors is a woman aged 80 or older with COVID-19, enrolled during active disease.

The chain uses TRBV3-1 (or the pseudogene TRBV3-2) and TRBJ2-1; 10 positions match TRBD2. Germline trimming cut 3 bases from V and 3 bases from J; bases unmatched to any gene: 5. The CDR3 contains 16 residues. Germline V gene lookup returns CDR1 LGHDT and CDR2 YNNKEL (reference sequence). CDR3 loop: CASSHPQRGGYNEQFF. In DNA, the CDR3 is TGTGCCAGCAGCCATCCCCAGCGGGGGGGCTACAATGAGCAGTTCTTC.

This sequence joins TRBV11-2 and TRBJ2-6; 11 bases match TRBD2. Per the germline V gene, CDR1 is SGHAT and CDR2 is FQNNGV. J lost 3 bases, V lost 7 bases, and 11 bases had no gene match. CDR3 length: 18 residues. DNA for the CDR3: TGTGCCAGCACCCTAGGGACTAGCGGAAGCGTTGGGGCCAACGTCCTGACTTTC. It specifies CASTLGTSGSVGANVLTF.

CDR3 sequence reads: CASSCLPGTSGAPLCTDTQYF. The CDR3 DNA is TGTGCCAGCAGCTGCCTCCCCGGGACTAGCGGGGCGCCACTATGCACAGATACGCAGTATTTT. The rearrangement uses TRBV6-6 and TRBJ2-3; 13 bases agree with TRBD2. The germline V gene encodes CDR1 MNHNY and CDR2 SVGAGI (reference sequence). Trimming took 6 bases from V and 1 from J; bases not matched to a gene: 19. CDR3 length equals 21 residues.

The gene calls are TRBV14 and TRBJ1-1; D is ambiguous. Germline V gene sequence: CDR1 SGHDN, CDR2 FVKESK. Deletions cut 0 bases from V and 11 bases from J, with 16 bases between. CDR3 length equals 14 residues. The CDR3 is CASSQDRLTGGAFF. DNA of the CDR3: TGTGCCAGCAGCCAAGATCGACTTACCGGCGGGGCTTTCTTT. Based on the CDR3 plus reference TRBV14 and TRBJ1-1, the full variable domain is EAGVTQFPSHSVIEKGQTVTLRCDPISGHDNLYWYRRVMGKEIKFLLHFVKESKQDESGMPNNRFLAERTGGTYSTLKVQPAELEDSGVYFCASSQDRLTGGAFFGQGTRLTVV.

The rearrangement links TRBV7-2 to TRBJ1-3; D uncertain. V gave up 7 bases and J gave up 8 bases, with 15 bases separating them. Germline V lookup: CDR1 SGHTA, CDR2 FQGNSA. The CDR3 length is 13 residues. CDR3 bases: TGTGCCAGCATCGCGGGGTCGGCCGACACCATATATTTT. This sequence encodes CASIAGSADTIYF.

The rearrangement joins TRBV5-4 to TRBJ1-2, with D uncertain. The length of the CDR3 is 12 residues. Germline CDR1 is SGHNT and CDR2 is YYREEE (reference sequence). Trimming took off 0 bases at V and 8 bases at J, with 8 bases between the two ends. The CDR3 is CASSLAFEGYTF. The CDR3 DNA is TGTGCCAGCAGCTTGGCTTTCGAGGGCTACACCTTC.

This chain uses TRBV19 with TRBJ1-1, with D tentatively TRBD1 (6 bases). V was clipped by 6 bases and J by 1 base, with 15 bases between them. CDR1 and CDR2 from the germline V gene are LNHDA and SQIVND (reference sequence). The CDR3 covers 15 residues. This CDR3 is CASRIPGAPNTEAFF. Written as DNA, the CDR3 is TGTGCCAGTAGGATCCCAGGGGCCCCGAACACTGAAGCTTTCTTT.

The chain joins TRBV6-1 to TRBJ2-7; 11 positions agree with TRBD2. This CDR3 has 15 residues. The junction had 3 bases not matched to a gene; V was cut back by 4 bases and J by 1 base. Germline lookup yields CDR1 MNHNS and CDR2 SASEGT. The CDR3 reads CASSVAGGLSYEQYV. The CDR3 bases are TGTGCCAGCAGTGTAGCGGGGGGGCTGTCCTACGAGCAGTACGTC.

V and J are TRBV19 and TRBJ2-3; TRBD2 matches 12 bases. Germline V lookup: CDR1 LNHDA, CDR2 SQIVND (reference sequence). The CDR3 is made up of 17 amino acids. J gave up 3 bases and V 3 bases, and 7 bases lay outside the gene matches. The chain's CDR3 is CASSIIGLAGQTDTQYF. In DNA form, the CDR3 reads TGTGCCAGTAGTATCATCGGACTAGCGGGGCAGACAGATACGCAGTATTTT.